A selection of T cell receptor beta chains follows, all from one sample in a study of beta chain features in type 1 diabetes. Profiled with immunoSEQ multiplex PCR; TCRdb holds only in-frame clones, not every one. The sample yields more than 350,000 clones, over 10% seen once. Input material: naive CD4+ T cells from blood. Receptors were obtained from a woman aged 18 to 35 in good health. CDR3s include the opening cysteine and the closing phenylalanine or tryptophan. Fields, in order: CDR3 DNA, CDR3 protein, D gene, CDR3 length, J gene, V gene, clone size. D genes are given only for firm matches. Size tells how often a clone was seen (once, few, many) or the class of an expanded clone, and some rows leave it out.

TGTGCCAGCACCCGTCGCGGGGAAGGCAATCAGCCCCAGCATTTT | CASTRRGEGNQPQHF | . | 15 | TRBJ1-5 | TRBV28 | few
TGCGCCAGCAGCTGGTCCGGGACTAGGGGATTCTACGAGCAGTACTTC | CASSWSGTRGFYEQYF | TRBD2 | 16 | TRBJ2-7 | TRBV5-1 | few
TGTGCCAGCAGCCGCGCTAGCGGGATATACAATGAGCAGTTCTTC | CASSRASGIYNEQFF | TRBD2 | 15 | TRBJ2-1 | TRBV9 | .
TGTGCCAGCAGCTTAACACAGGGGGGACAGCCCCAGCATTTT | CASSLTQGGQPQHF | TRBD1 | 14 | TRBJ1-5 | TRBV7-9 | few
TGTGCCAGCACCTATAAGGGGTTTCTCATCTATGGCTACACCTTC | CASTYKGFLIYGYTF | . | 15 | TRBJ1-2 | TRBV5-4 | .
TGTGCCACCAGCAGAGTGCCCAGGGCGAACTACGAGCAGTACTTC | CATSRVPRANYEQYF | . | 15 | TRBJ2-7 | TRBV15 | .
TGTGCCAGCAGTTACTCGTATGTACAAAACGAGCAGTACTTC | CASSYSYVQNEQYF | . | 14 | TRBJ2-7 | TRBV6-5 | .
TGTGCCAGCACCCCGGTAGGGAAAGGCTACACCTTC | CASTPVGKGYTF | . | 12 | TRBJ1-2 | TRBV9 | few
TGTGCCAGCAGCTTGGGACTAGCTAGCACAGATACGCAGTATTTT | CASSLGLASTDTQYF | TRBD2 | 15 | TRBJ2-3 | TRBV7-2 | .
TGTGCCAGCCATAACAATCAGCCCCAGCATTTT | CASHNNQPQHF | . | 11 | TRBJ1-5 | TRBV28 | few
TGTGCCAGCAGACGACGCCCGGGGGGCCAAGAGACCCAGTACTTC | CASRRRPGGQETQYF | TRBD2 | 15 | TRBJ2-5 | TRBV7-2 | few
TGCGCCAGCAGCCCGGGATTTTATGGCTACACCTTC | CASSPGFYGYTF | . | 12 | TRBJ1-2 | TRBV5-1 | few
TGTGCCAGCAGCTTGAGTGGGGCGAAGAGCTACGAGCAGTACTTC | CASSLSGAKSYEQYF | . | 15 | TRBJ2-7 | TRBV5-4 | .
TGTGCCAGCAGCCAAGATCGCAGGGGGCGATACGAGCAGTACTTC | CASSQDRRGRYEQYF | TRBD1 | 15 | TRBJ2-7 | TRBV4-2 | .
TGTGCCAGCAGCCGGACAGGAACGAACACCGGGGAGCTGTTTTTT | CASSRTGTNTGELFF | TRBD1 | 15 | TRBJ2-2 | TRBV9 | .
TGTGCCAGCAGCGCGCAGGTGCCCTCGCCTGGCTACACCTTC | CASSAQVPSPGYTF | . | 14 | TRBJ1-2 | TRBV7-9 | few
TGTGCCAGCAGCTTCACAGAAGACACCGGGGAGCTGTTTTTT | CASSFTEDTGELFF | . | 14 | TRBJ2-2 | TRBV7-9 | few
TGTGCCAGCAGCCTAACAGATACGCAGTATTTT | CASSLTDTQYF | . | 11 | TRBJ2-3 | TRBV6-6 | .
TGCAGCGTTGTAGGGACTAGCGGGATTAATGAGCAGTTCTTC | CSVVGTSGINEQFF | TRBD2 | 14 | TRBJ2-1 | TRBV29-1 | .
TGCGCCAGCAGCCAAGTCCGGGCTAGCGGGGTCACCGGGGAGCTGTTTTTT | CASSQVRASGVTGELFF | TRBD2 | 17 | TRBJ2-2 | TRBV4-3 | few
TGTGCCTGGGCCGGGGACTCCCAGCCCTACGAGCAGTACTTC | CAWAGDSQPYEQYF | . | 14 | TRBJ2-7 | TRBV30 | .
TGTGCCAGCAGCTTTCTACTTGGACTAGCGGGGGGCACTACAGATACGCAGTATTTT | CASSFLLGLAGGTTDTQYF | TRBD2 | 19 | TRBJ2-3 | TRBV7-2 | .
TGTGCCTGGAGTGTCTGGAGCTCCTACAATGAGCAGTTCTTC | CAWSVWSSYNEQFF | . | 14 | TRBJ2-1 | TRBV30 | .
TGTGCCAGCAGACTGACCATCACCAATCAGCCCCAGCATTTT | CASRLTITNQPQHF | . | 14 | TRBJ1-5 | TRBV6-1 | .
TGCGCCAGCAGCCAAGGATTGGGACAGGGTGGTGAGACCCAGTACTTC | CASSQGLGQGGETQYF | TRBD1 | 16 | TRBJ2-5 | TRBV4-1 | .
TGTGCCAGCAGCCCCGGGGAGACCCAGTACTTC | CASSPGETQYF | . | 11 | TRBJ2-5 | TRBV19 | .
TGTGCCAGCTCACCGGGACTAGCGGGCCAAGGGAATACGCAGTATTTT | CASSPGLAGQGNTQYF | TRBD2 | 16 | TRBJ2-3 | TRBV18 | few
TGTGCCAGCAGCCGACAGGGAAGCACCTACGAGCAGTACTTC | CASSRQGSTYEQYF | TRBD1 | 14 | TRBJ2-7 | TRBV5-4 | many
TGTGCCTCTCGGGAGCGCACAGATACGCAGTATTTT | CASRERTDTQYF | . | 12 | TRBJ2-3 | TRBV2 | many
TGTGCCAGTAGCGACAGGAGAGGCTCTGGGGCCAACGTCCTGACTTTC | CASSDRRGSGANVLTF | . | 16 | TRBJ2-6 | TRBV19 | .
TGTGCCAGCAGCTTTCTCTCACTCGAATTTGAGCAGTTCTTC | CASSFLSLEFEQFF | . | 14 | TRBJ2-1 | TRBV11-2 | .
TGTGCCAGCAGGCGGGCAGGGGACGGCTACACCTTC | CASRRAGDGYTF | . | 12 | TRBJ1-2 | TRBV28 | .
TGTGCCAGCAGCTTAGGAGGGACGGAGACCCAGTACTTC | CASSLGGTETQYF | . | 13 | TRBJ2-5 | TRBV7-2 | .
TGTGCCTGGAGTCCTATAAGGACTAGCGGGACCATATACGAGCAGTACTTC | CAWSPIRTSGTIYEQYF | TRBD2 | 17 | TRBJ2-7 | TRBV30 | .
TGTGCCACCAGCAGAGAGATCCGGGATCTCTTCTACAATGAGCAGTTCTTC | CATSREIRDLFYNEQFF | . | 17 | TRBJ2-1 | TRBV15 | once
TGTGCCAGCACCCGTGGGTTCGGTTCACCCCTCCACTTT | CASTRGFGSPLHF | . | 13 | TRBJ1-6 | TRBV7-9 | few
TGCGCCAGCAGCTTTGGGACTAGCGGGCGCACAGATACGCAGTATTTT | CASSFGTSGRTDTQYF | TRBD2 | 16 | TRBJ2-3 | TRBV5-1 | .
TGTGCCAGCAGCTTGGGGCCAGGCTACACCTTC | CASSLGPGYTF | . | 11 | TRBJ1-2 | TRBV5-4 | .
TGTGCCAGCGGGGACCGGAATACGCAGTATTTT | CASGDRNTQYF | . | 11 | TRBJ2-3 | TRBV25-1 | .
TGCAGCACGAAGGGGGGCGACGAAAAACTGTTTTTT | CSTKGGDEKLFF | . | 12 | TRBJ1-4 | TRBV29-1 | .
TGTGCCAGCAAGAACCGGGACCGCGGGGAGTACTTC | CASKNRDRGEYF | . | 12 | TRBJ2-4 | TRBV2 | few
TGTGCCAGCAGCAGCCTCGGGGAGCTGTTTTTT | CASSSLGELFF | . | 11 | TRBJ2-2 | TRBV2 | .
TGTGCCAGCAACCGTTTTAGGGCCTACGAGCAGTACTTC | CASNRFRAYEQYF | . | 13 | TRBJ2-7 | TRBV2 | .
TGTGCCTGGGCCCCAGGCTCTGGGGCCAACGTCCTGACTTTC | CAWAPGSGANVLTF | . | 14 | TRBJ2-6 | TRBV30 | .
TGTGCCAGCAGTGAGGAGCGGGGGGTCTACAATGAGCAGTTCTTC | CASSEERGVYNEQFF | TRBD2 | 15 | TRBJ2-1 | TRBV2 | few
TGTGCCAGCAGCGTACCGGGACAGGGGGAACCCGGGGAGCTGTTTTTT | CASSVPGQGEPGELFF | TRBD1 | 16 | TRBJ2-2 | TRBV9 | few
TGTGCCAGCAGTAACGGGTTAGGTGAGCAGTTCTTC | CASSNGLGEQFF | . | 12 | TRBJ2-1 | TRBV28 | few
TGTGCCATCAGTGTGGATTCCCCAGGAGGGGGCCTAGACATTCAGTACTTC | CAISVDSPGGGLDIQYF | . | 17 | TRBJ2-4 | TRBV10-3 | many
TGTGCCAGTAGTATTGGACTAGTAAGGGACGAGCAGTACTTC | CASSIGLVRDEQYF | TRBD2 | 14 | TRBJ2-7 | TRBV19 | few
TGTGCCAGCTCACCGCGGACAGCAAACAATGAGCAGTTCTTC | CASSPRTANNEQFF | . | 14 | TRBJ2-1 | TRBV18 | .
TGTGCCAGCAGCCCAGGGACTGCGATTCGTAGCACAGATACGCAGTATTTT | CASSPGTAIRSTDTQYF | . | 17 | TRBJ2-3 | TRBV7-2 | few
TGTGCCAGCAGCATCACAGGGGTACACACTGAAGCTTTCTTT | CASSITGVHTEAFF | TRBD1 | 14 | TRBJ1-1 | TRBV7-3 | few
TGTGCCAGCAGTGAAGCACTAGCGGGGTTCACAGATACGCAGTATTTT | CASSEALAGFTDTQYF | TRBD2 | 16 | TRBJ2-3 | TRBV6-1 | .
TGTGCCTGGAGTGTGGGCTTAAGGACTAGCGGGAAGGAGCAGTACTTC | CAWSVGLRTSGKEQYF | TRBD2 | 16 | TRBJ2-7 | TRBV30 | few
TGTGCCAGCGCTCGGACCCGGGGACAGCCGTCAGATACGCAGTATTTT | CASARTRGQPSDTQYF | TRBD1 | 16 | TRBJ2-3 | TRBV7-9 | .
TGCGCCAGCAGCCAAGGTATAACTTTTAGCAATCAGCCCCAGCATTTT | CASSQGITFSNQPQHF | . | 16 | TRBJ1-5 | TRBV4-3 | .
TGTGCCAGTAGTATCCGACGGGCGAACACTGAAGCTTTCTTT | CASSIRRANTEAFF | . | 14 | TRBJ1-1 | TRBV19 | few
TGTGCCAGCAGACACGGGGGAGAGACCCAGTACTTC | CASRHGGETQYF | . | 12 | TRBJ2-5 | TRBV6-6 | few
TGTGCCTGGAGTTTACAGGGCGGTCAGCCCCAGCATTTT | CAWSLQGGQPQHF | . | 13 | TRBJ1-5 | TRBV30 | many